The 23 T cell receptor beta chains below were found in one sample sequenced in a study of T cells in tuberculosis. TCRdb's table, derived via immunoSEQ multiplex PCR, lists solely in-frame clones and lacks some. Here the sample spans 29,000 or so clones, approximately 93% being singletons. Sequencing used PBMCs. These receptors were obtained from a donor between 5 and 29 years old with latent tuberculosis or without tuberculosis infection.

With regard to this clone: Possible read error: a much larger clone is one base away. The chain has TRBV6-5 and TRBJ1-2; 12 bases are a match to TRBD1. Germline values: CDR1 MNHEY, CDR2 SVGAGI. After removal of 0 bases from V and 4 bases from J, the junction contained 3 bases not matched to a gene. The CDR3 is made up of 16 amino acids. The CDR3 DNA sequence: TGTGCCAGCAGTTACTCCGGGACAGGGGGCGGCTATGGCTACACCTTC. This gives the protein CASSYSGTGGGYGYTF.

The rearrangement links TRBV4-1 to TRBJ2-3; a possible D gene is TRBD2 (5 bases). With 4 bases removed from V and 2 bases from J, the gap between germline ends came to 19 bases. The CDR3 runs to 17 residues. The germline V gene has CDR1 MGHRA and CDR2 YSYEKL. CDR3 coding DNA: TGCGCCAGCAGCCGCCGGGAAGTGCTGGGGAACACAGATACGCAGTATTTT. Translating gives CASSRREVLGNTDTQYF.

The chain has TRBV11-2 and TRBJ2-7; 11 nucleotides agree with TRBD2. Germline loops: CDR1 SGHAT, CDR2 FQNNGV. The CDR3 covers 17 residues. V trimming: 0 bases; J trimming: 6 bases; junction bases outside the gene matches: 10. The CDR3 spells CASSLEGLAAGGSEQYF. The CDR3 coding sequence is TGTGCCAGCAGCTTAGAGGGACTAGCGGCCGGAGGAAGCGAGCAGTACTTC.

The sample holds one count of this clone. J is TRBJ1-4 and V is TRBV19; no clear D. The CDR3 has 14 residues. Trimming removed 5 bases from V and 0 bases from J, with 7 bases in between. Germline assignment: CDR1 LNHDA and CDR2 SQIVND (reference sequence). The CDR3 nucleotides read TGTGCCAGTAGTGTACAAGCAACTAATGAAAAACTGTTTTTT. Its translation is CASSVQATNEKLFF.

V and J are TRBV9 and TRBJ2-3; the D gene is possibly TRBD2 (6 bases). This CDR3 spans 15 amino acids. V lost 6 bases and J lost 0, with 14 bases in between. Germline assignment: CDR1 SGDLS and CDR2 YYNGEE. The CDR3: CASNGGDGSTDTQYF. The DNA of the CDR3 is TGTGCCAGCAATGGAGGGGACGGAAGCACAGATACGCAGTATTTT.

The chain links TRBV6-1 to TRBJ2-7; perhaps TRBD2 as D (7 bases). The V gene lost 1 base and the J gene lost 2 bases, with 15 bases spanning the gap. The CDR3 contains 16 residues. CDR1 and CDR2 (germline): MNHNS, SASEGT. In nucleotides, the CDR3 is TGTGCCAGCAGTGAAGAGGGAGGGGGGTTGACCTACGAGCAGTACTTC. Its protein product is CASSEEGGGLTYEQYF.

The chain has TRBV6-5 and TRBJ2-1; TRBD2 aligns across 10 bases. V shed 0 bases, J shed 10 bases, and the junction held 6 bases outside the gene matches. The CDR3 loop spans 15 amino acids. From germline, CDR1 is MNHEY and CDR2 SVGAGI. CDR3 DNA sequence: TGTGCCAGCAGTTACTCGGGACTAGCGTCAGACGAGCAGTTCTTC. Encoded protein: CASSYSGLASDEQFF.

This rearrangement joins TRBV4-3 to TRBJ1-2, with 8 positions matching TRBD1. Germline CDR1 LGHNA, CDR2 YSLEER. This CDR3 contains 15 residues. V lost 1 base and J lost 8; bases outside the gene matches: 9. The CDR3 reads CASSQGSGGARGYTF. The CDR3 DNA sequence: TGCGCCAGCAGCCAAGGATCAGGGGGCGCGAGGGGCTACACCTTC.

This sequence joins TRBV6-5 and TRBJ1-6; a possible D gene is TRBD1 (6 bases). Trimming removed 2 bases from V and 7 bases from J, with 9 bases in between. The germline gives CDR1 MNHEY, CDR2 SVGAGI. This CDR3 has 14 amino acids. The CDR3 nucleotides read TGTGCCAGCAGTTACCTGACAGGCAATTCACCCCTCCACTTT. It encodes CASSYLTGNSPLHF.

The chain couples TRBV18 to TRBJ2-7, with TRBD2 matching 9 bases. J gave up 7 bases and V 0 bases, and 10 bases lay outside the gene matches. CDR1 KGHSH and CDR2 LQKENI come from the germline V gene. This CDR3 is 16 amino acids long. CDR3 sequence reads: CASSPPRRGGLLEQYF. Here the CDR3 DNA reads TGTGCCAGCTCACCACCGAGGCGGGGGGGCTTACTGGAGCAGTACTTC.

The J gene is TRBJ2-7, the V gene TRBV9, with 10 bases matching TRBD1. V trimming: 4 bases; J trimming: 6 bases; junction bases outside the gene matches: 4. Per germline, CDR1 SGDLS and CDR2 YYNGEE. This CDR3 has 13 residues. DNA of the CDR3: TGTGCCAGCAGCCCGGGACAGGGGTTCGAGCAGTACTTC. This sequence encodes CASSPGQGFEQYF.

The CDR3 region is CASSFDRNYEQYF. CDR3 DNA sequence: TGTGCCAGCAGTTTCGACAGAAACTACGAGCAGTACTTC. The J gene is TRBJ2-7, the V gene TRBV28; weak D call: TRBD1 (5 bases). The CDR3 totals 13 residues. Germline lookup yields CDR1 MDHEN and CDR2 SYDVKM. V lost 3 bases and J lost 3, with 9 bases in between.

The CDR3 bases are TGTGCCAGCAGTAAGGAGTCCGGCGGTACTGAAGCTTTCTTT. Protein sequence: CASSKESGGTEAFF. The gene calls are TRBV6-6 and TRBJ1-1; D not resolved. This CDR3 comprises 14 residues. Trimming cost V 5 bases and J 5 bases, with 15 bases left between them. Germline CDR1 MNHNY, CDR2 SVGAGI (reference sequence).

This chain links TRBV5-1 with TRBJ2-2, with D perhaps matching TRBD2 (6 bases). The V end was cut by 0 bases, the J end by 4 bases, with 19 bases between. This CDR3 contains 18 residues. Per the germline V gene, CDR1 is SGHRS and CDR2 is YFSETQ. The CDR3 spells CASSLELGLALGTGELFF. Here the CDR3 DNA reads TGCGCCAGCAGCTTGGAATTAGGGCTAGCGTTGGGCACCGGGGAGCTGTTTTTT.

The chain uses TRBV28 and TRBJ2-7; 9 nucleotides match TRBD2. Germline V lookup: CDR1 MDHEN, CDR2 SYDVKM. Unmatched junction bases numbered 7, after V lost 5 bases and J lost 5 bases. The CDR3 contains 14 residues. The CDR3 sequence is CASSPLAGINEQYF. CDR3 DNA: TGTGCCAGCAGTCCCCTAGCGGGGATCAACGAGCAGTACTTC.

CDR3 loop: CASGPTGAYSNQPQHF. CDR3 DNA: TGTGCCAGCGGACCGACAGGGGCCTATAGCAATCAGCCCCAGCATTTT. The chain joins TRBV27 to TRBJ1-5, with TRBD1 identical over 8 bases. V shed 8 bases and J 0 bases; nucleotides not matched to a gene: 9. This CDR3 has 16 amino acids. From germline, CDR1 is MNHEY and CDR2 SMNVEV (reference sequence).

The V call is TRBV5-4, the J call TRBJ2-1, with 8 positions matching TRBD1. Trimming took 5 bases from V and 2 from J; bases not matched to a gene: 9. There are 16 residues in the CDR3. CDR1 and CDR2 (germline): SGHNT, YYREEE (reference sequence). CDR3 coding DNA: TGTGCCAGCAGTTCGCCGGACAGGGACCCCTACAATGAGCAGTTCTTC. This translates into CASSSPDRDPYNEQFF.

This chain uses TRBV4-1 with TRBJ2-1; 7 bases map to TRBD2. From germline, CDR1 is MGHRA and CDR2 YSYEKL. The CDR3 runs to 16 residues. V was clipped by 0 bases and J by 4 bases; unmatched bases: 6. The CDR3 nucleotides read TGCGCCAGCAGCCAAGATCCGGACGGGAGGTACAATGAGCAGTTCTTC. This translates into CASSQDPDGRYNEQFF.

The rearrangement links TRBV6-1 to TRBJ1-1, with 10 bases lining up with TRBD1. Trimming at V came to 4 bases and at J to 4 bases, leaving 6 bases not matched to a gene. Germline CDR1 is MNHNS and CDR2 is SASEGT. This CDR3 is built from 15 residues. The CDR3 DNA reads TGTGCCAGCAGTGCCCCGGGACAGGGGTCCACTGAAGCTTTCTTT. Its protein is CASSAPGQGSTEAFF.

CDR3 nucleotide sequence: TGTGCCAGCTCACCCCCAGGGGTTATCTACGAGCAGTACTTC. Protein sequence: CASSPPGVIYEQYF. V is TRBV18 and J is TRBJ2-7; D perhaps matches TRBD1 (6 bases). Trimming stripped 3 bases from V and 3 bases from J, with 12 bases between. The CDR3 covers 14 residues. The germline CDR1 and CDR2 sequences are KGHSH and LQKENI. The full variable domain, completed using reference TRBV18 and TRBJ2-7, is NAGVMQNPRHLVRRRGQEARLRCSPMKGHSHVYWYRQLPEEGLKFMVYLQKENIIDESGMPKERFSAEFPKEGPSILRIQQVVRGDSAAYFCASSPPGVIYEQYFGPGTRLTVT.

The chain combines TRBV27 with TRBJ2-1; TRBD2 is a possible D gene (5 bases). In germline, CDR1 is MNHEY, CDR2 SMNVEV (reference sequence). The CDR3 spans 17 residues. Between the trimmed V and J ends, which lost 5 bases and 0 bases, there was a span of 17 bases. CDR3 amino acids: CASSPRPRALSYNEQFF. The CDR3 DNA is TGTGCCAGCAGTCCAAGACCGAGGGCTCTCTCCTACAATGAGCAGTTCTTC.

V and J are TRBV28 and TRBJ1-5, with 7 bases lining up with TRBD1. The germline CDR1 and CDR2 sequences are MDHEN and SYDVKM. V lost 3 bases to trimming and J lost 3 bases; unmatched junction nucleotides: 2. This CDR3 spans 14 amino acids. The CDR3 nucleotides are TGTGCCAGCAGTTTGGGACAGCTCAATCAGCCCCAGCATTTT. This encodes CASSLGQLNQPQHF. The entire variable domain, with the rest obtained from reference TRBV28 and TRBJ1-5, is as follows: DVKVTQSSRYLVKRTGEKVFLECVQDMDHENMFWYRQDPGLGLRLIYFSYDVKMKEKGDIPEGYSVSREKKERFSLILESASTNQTSMYLCASSLGQLNQPQHFGDGTRLSIL.

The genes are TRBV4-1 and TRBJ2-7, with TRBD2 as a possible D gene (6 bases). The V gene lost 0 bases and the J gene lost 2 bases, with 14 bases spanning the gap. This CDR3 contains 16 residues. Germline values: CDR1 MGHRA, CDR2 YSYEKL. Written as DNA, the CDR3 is TGCGCCAGCAGCCAAGATAGGTTCCCGGGAGCCTACGAGCAGTACTTC. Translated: CASSQDRFPGAYEQYF.